A selection of T cell receptor beta chains follows, all from one sample in a study of cytomegalovirus exposure and HLA in healthy donors. TCRdb's table, derived via immunoSEQ multiplex PCR, lists solely in-frame clones and lacks some. The table lists about 150,000 clones, 86% of them singletons, with 2.1% in the top ten. Sequencing used PBMCs. These receptors came from a human donor in good health. The CDR3 runs from the conserved cysteine through the conserved F or W.

CASSLGTRTGVEAFF,TRBV5-1,TRBJ1-1
CASIDKMNTEAFF,TRBV19,TRBJ1-1
CASTDWGGGTYEQYF,TRBV6-5,TRBJ2-7
CASSPSGLNTEAFF,TRBV5-4,TRBJ1-1
CASSLGQTIQYF,TRBV5-4,TRBJ2-4
CSVAQVLGVEQYF,TRBV29-1,TRBJ2-7
CASGGWTDRSETQYF,TRBV12-5,TRBJ2-5
CASSLGAGSPEGKLFF,TRBV7-9,TRBJ1-4
CASSSPGQPNSPLHF,TRBV27,TRBJ1-6
CASTGGGTDTQYF,TRBV19,TRBJ2-3
CASSYVRQGYEKLFF,TRBV6-5,TRBJ1-4